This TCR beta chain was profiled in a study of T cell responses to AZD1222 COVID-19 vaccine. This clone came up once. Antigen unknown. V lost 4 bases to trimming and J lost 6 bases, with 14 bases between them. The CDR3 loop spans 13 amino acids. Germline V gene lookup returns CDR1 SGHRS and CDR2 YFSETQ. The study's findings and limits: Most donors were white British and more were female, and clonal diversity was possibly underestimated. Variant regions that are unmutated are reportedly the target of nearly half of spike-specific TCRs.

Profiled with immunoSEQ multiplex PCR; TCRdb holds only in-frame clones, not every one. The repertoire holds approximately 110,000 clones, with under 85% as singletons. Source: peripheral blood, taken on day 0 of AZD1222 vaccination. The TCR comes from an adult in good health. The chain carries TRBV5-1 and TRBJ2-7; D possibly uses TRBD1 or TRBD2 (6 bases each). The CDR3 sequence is CASSPPRGAEQYF. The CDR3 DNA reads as TGCGCCAGCAGCCCTCCGAGGGGGGCCGAGCAGTACTTC. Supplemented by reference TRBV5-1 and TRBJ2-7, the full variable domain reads KAGVTQTPRYLIKTRGQQVTLSCSPISGHRSVSWYQQTPGQGLQFLFEYFSETQRNKGNFPGRFSGRQFSNSRSEMNVSTLELGDSALYLCASSPPRGAEQYFGPGTRLTVT.